Presented here are 29 T cell receptor beta chains from one specimen sequenced in a study of T cell repertoires in cytomegalovirus infection. TCRdb reanalysed the reads using MiXCR and keeps one entry per CDR3 protein. This sample has some 940,000 distinct CDR3 sequences, with around 30% found just once. Antigens of these TCRs are unknown. The sequenced sample was cultured CD8+ T cells from PBMCs, obtained from culture after CMV antigen stimulation. These receptors all come from a human donor in good health (CMV status not recorded). Some clones in this sample may be carry-over from other donors' samples.

This clonotype was observed a handful of times. This chain links TRBV27 with TRBJ1-1, with no clear D. The CDR3 runs 13 residues. Germline loops: CDR1 MNHEY, CDR2 SMNVEV (reference sequence). Trimming left V 10 bases short and J 1 base short, with 13 bases between. The CDR3 reads CATRGQTNTEAFF. The CDR3 DNA sequence: TGTGCCACCCGCGGGCAGACGAACACTGAAGCTTTCTTT.

The CDR3 is CASSQTLASEQFF. CDR3 in DNA: TGTGCCAGCAGCCAAACTCTAGCGTCTGAGCAGTTCTTC. The V call is TRBV4-2, the J call TRBJ2-1, with D possibly matching TRBD2 (6 bases). Per germline, CDR1 LGHNA and CDR2 YNFKEQ. V was pared by 2 bases and J by 9 bases, with 11 bases between. The length of the CDR3 is 13 residues.

The V and J genes are TRBV7-8 and TRBJ1-1; D may be TRBD1 (6 bases). The V end was cut by 1 base, the J end by 1 base, with 19 bases between. Germline V CDR1 and CDR2: SGHVS, FQNEAQ. The CDR3 has 18 residues. The CDR3 DNA is TGTGCCAGCAGCTTAGTGGAGGGGGGCGGCCGGCAGAACACTGAAGCTTTCTTT. Translated: CASSLVEGGGRQNTEAFF.

The J gene is TRBJ1-4, the V gene TRBV6-6, with 11 positions matching TRBD1. The V and J ends lost 6 bases and 7 bases, in that order; junction bases with no gene match: 10. Germline CDR1 is MNHNY and CDR2 is SVGAGI (reference sequence). This CDR3 has 16 residues. The chain's CDR3 is CASRPGQGGLVEKLFF. As DNA, the CDR3 is TGTGCCAGCAGGCCGGGACAGGGGGGTCTGGTTGAAAAACTGTTTTTT.

The chain couples TRBV23-1 to TRBJ1-1, with D possibly TRBD1 on 5 matching bases. TRBV23-1 is designated an ORF whose function remains uncertain. The CDR3 runs to 15 residues. V was cut by 3 bases and J by 8 bases, with 19 bases left in between. The CDR3 DNA sequence: TGCGCCAGCAGTCAGTCGCAGGACAAGGCTCTCGAAGCTTTCTTT. Residues: CASSQSQDKALEAFF.

The genes are TRBV27 and TRBJ1-6; no firm D call. The germline gives CDR1 MNHEY, CDR2 SMNVEV (reference sequence). This CDR3 region has 17 residues. V gave up 3 bases and J gave up 4 bases, with 16 bases separating them. Here the CDR3 reads CASSLGLPVSYNSPLHF. The CDR3, as DNA: TGTGCCAGCAGTTTGGGTCTTCCAGTCTCTTATAATTCACCCCTCCACTTT.

The chain recombines TRBV7-6 with TRBJ1-1; the match to TRBD1 covers 8 bases. There are 14 residues in the CDR3. Germline CDR1 and CDR2: SGHVS and FNYEAQ. With V trimmed by 5 bases and J by 2 bases, 4 bases remained unmatched. CDR3 sequence reads: CASSAGGPNTEAFF. CDR3 DNA sequence: TGTGCCAGCAGCGCAGGGGGCCCTAACACTGAAGCTTTCTTT.

The gene calls are TRBV4-2 and TRBJ2-1; possible D gene TRBD2, 6 bases. Germline-derived CDR1 and CDR2 are LGHNA and YNFKEQ. There are 19 residues in the CDR3. The V end was cut by 0 bases, the J end by 7 bases, with 25 bases between. This chain's CDR3 is CASSQDPLDYTKRGNEQFF. Here the CDR3 DNA reads TGTGCCAGCAGCCAAGACCCCTTGGACTACACCAAAAGGGGAAATGAGCAGTTCTTC.

CDR3 nucleotides: TGTGCCAGCAGATCCATCGGACAGGGGGCGGAGGATACGCAGTATTTT. This sequence encodes CASRSIGQGAEDTQYF. This chain joins TRBV11-2 and TRBJ2-3; 11 nucleotides match TRBD1. V shed 6 bases and J 6 bases; nucleotides not matched to a gene: 11. CDR1 and CDR2 (germline): SGHAT, FQNNGV. The CDR3 length is 16 residues. Full variable domain (rest looked up from reference TRBV11-2 and TRBJ2-3): EAGVAQSPRYKIIEKRQSVAFWCNPISGHATLYWYQQILGQGPKLLIQFQNNGVVDDSQLPKDRFSAERLKGVDSTLKIQPAKLEDSAVYLCASRSIGQGAEDTQYFGPGTRLTVL.

This clonotype was detected only a few times. The chain combines TRBV4-1 with TRBJ2-7; D is unclear. This CDR3 has 14 residues. Trimming pared 0 bases from V and 7 bases from J, leaving 13 bases between. The germline gives CDR1 MGHRA, CDR2 YSYEKL. This CDR3 is CASSQDTGLEEQYF. The CDR3 bases are TGCGCCAGCAGCCAAGATACGGGTTTAGAAGAGCAGTACTTC.

The rearrangement links TRBV6-6 to TRBJ1-1; D is possibly TRBD1 (6 bases). The V gene's germline CDR1 is MNHNY and CDR2 SVGAGI (reference sequence). This CDR3 is 15 amino acids long. The V end lost 2 bases, the J end lost 0 bases, and 10 bases lay between the germline ends. The CDR3 nucleotides read TGTGCCAGCAGTTACGGGGGGCTGCTGAACACTGAAGCTTTCTTT. As protein: CASSYGGLLNTEAFF.

This chain links TRBV6-5 with TRBJ2-1; D remains ambiguous. Looked up from germline, CDR1 is MNHEY and CDR2 is SVGAGI. V lost 1 base, J lost 0 bases, and 22 bases lay in between. The CDR3 has 20 amino acids. DNA of the CDR3: TGTGCCAGCAGTTACTACCTAGATCCCCGTGGTCGAGGCTCCTACAATGAGCAGTTCTTC. It yields the protein CASSYYLDPRGRGSYNEQFF.

Note on this clonotype: The junction departs from the called germline gene at one end, perhaps through a read error. The rearrangement links TRBV24-1 to TRBJ2-2; 10 bases are a match to TRBD1. CDR3 length: 17 amino acids. Looked up from germline, CDR1 is KGHDR and CDR2 is SFDVKD. The CDR3, as DNA: TGTGCCACCAGTGATATGACAGGGGGCGCAAAGGTTGGGGAGCTGCTTTTT. Residues: CATSDMTGGAKVGELLF.

The rearrangement uses TRBV6-5 and TRBJ2-5, with D tentatively TRBD1 (7 bases). Germline lookup yields CDR1 MNHEY and CDR2 SVGAGI. The CDR3 consists of 14 residues. V lost 6 bases, J lost 5 bases, and 16 bases lay in between. CDR3 sequence: CASRAPGGRETQYF. The CDR3, as DNA: TGTGCCAGCAGAGCCCCAGGGGGGCGGGAGACCCAGTACTTC.

This clonotype was found a few times. This rearrangement joins TRBV6-1 to TRBJ2-1; tentative D call: TRBD1 (6 bases). Trimming took off 10 bases at V and 8 bases at J, with 18 bases between the two ends. Germline CDR1 is MNHNS and CDR2 is SASEGT. This CDR3 is 13 amino acids long. The CDR3 here is CATCRRGGYEQFF. DNA for the CDR3: TGTGCCACCTGCCGCAGGGGCGGATATGAGCAGTTCTTC.

This clonotype was found many times. This sequence joins TRBV7-9 and TRBJ2-7; D gene ambiguous. This CDR3 spans 16 amino acids. V lost 3 bases and J 5 bases, leaving 20 bases between the germline ends. Germline CDR1 reads SEHNR; CDR2 reads FQNEAQ (reference sequence). The CDR3 coding sequence is TGTGCCAGCAGCTTGGGTATTCGGACGGAATTGAACGAGCAGTACTTC. As protein: CASSLGIRTELNEQYF.

The chain is built from TRBV9 and TRBJ1-1; D gene ambiguous. V lost 4 bases and J 1 base, leaving 14 bases between the germline ends. CDR1 and CDR2 (germline): SGDLS, YYNGEE. This CDR3 has 15 residues. This CDR3 is CASSPWTTGNTEAFF. CDR3 DNA: TGTGCCAGCAGCCCCTGGACGACCGGGAACACTGAAGCTTTCTTT.

This clonotype was recorded many times. The chain combines TRBV7-6 with TRBJ1-1; D is ambiguous. This CDR3 comprises 14 residues. Trimming stripped 6 bases from V and 2 bases from J, with 13 bases between. CDR1 SGHVS and CDR2 FNYEAQ come from the germline V gene. The CDR3 here is CASSWTDLNTEAFF. CDR3 in DNA: TGTGCCAGCAGTTGGACGGACCTTAACACTGAAGCTTTCTTT.

This clonotype was picked up a small number of times. The chain joins TRBV12-5 to TRBJ2-1, with 14 bases lining up with TRBD2. Germline lookup yields CDR1 LGHNT and CDR2 FRNRAP. The CDR3 is made up of 17 amino acids. The ends lost 3 bases at V and 3 bases at J; junction bases unmatched: 4. CDR3 residues: CASGFGTSGGYYNEQFF. The CDR3 region has the DNA TGTGCTAGTGGTTTCGGGACTAGCGGGGGTTACTACAATGAGCAGTTCTTC.

This chain connects TRBV7-8 to TRBJ1-2, with D unclear. V lost 5 bases and J lost 4, with 23 bases in between. This CDR3 comprises 17 residues. The V gene's germline CDR1 is SGHVS and CDR2 FQNEAQ. CDR3 DNA: TGTGCCAGCAGCCCGCCCTATCCTGGCCGAGCGGCCTATGGCTACACCTTC. This gives the protein CASSPPYPGRAAYGYTF.

This clonotype appeared a few times. This chain uses TRBV20-1 with TRBJ2-5, with D possibly matching TRBD2 (6 bases). The germline gives CDR1 DFQATT, CDR2 SNEGSKA (reference sequence). The CDR3 runs 14 residues. Trimming removed 0 bases at V and 3 bases at J, with 11 bases between. CDR3 amino acids: CSARERDSKETQYF. CDR3 DNA: TGCAGTGCTAGAGAAAGGGACTCGAAAGAGACCCAGTACTTC.

The chain uses TRBV6-6 and TRBJ1-2; 9 bases match TRBD1. The CDR3 spans 18 residues. V lost 2 bases to trimming and J lost 0 bases; unmatched junction nucleotides: 10. From germline, CDR1 is MNHNY and CDR2 SVGAGI (reference sequence). CDR3 residues: CASSYLGQGSRANYGYTF. The CDR3 DNA follows: TGTGCCAGCAGTTACCTGGGACAGGGATCTCGAGCTAACTATGGCTACACCTTC.

CDR3 bases: TGCAGTGCGTGGGACTCAAAGAGCTCCTACGAGCAGTACGTC. As protein: CSAWDSKSSYEQYV. The chain carries TRBV20-1 and TRBJ2-7; D is perhaps TRBD2 (6 bases). Germline lookup yields CDR1 DFQATT and CDR2 SNEGSKA (reference sequence). The V end was cut by 6 bases, the J end by 0 bases, with 15 bases between. The CDR3 has 14 amino acids.

J is TRBJ2-1 and V is TRBV19; D gene uncertain. Trimming stripped 3 bases from V and 7 bases from J, with 13 bases between. CDR3 length: 14 residues. Per the germline V gene, CDR1 is LNHDA and CDR2 is SQIVND (reference sequence). The CDR3 loop is CASSIFAVENEQFF. CDR3 nucleotide sequence: TGTGCCAGTAGTATCTTTGCCGTAGAAAATGAGCAGTTCTTC.

The sample holds many counts of this clonotype. V is TRBV7-9 and J is TRBJ2-1; 7 nucleotides match TRBD2. Germline V gives CDR1 SEHNR, CDR2 FQNEAQ (reference sequence). The J segment lost 6 bases and the V segment lost 5 bases, leaving 13 bases of the junction unmatched. CDR3 size: 16 residues. CDR3 loop: CASSPLRDYVGNEQFF. The CDR3 DNA sequence: TGTGCCAGCAGCCCGCTACGGGACTATGTAGGCAATGAGCAGTTCTTC.

The chain joins TRBV11-1 to TRBJ2-3; D is perhaps TRBD2 (5 bases). Germline assignment: CDR1 SGHAT and CDR2 FQDESV (reference sequence). V was clipped by 1 base and J by 2 bases, with 13 bases between them. This CDR3 is 16 amino acids long. The CDR3 DNA reads TGTGCCAGCAGCTTAGAAGATGGAGCGGCCACAGATACGCAGTATTTT. Its translation: CASSLEDGAATDTQYF.

This clonotype was seen more than once but under ten times. This rearrangement joins TRBV27 to TRBJ2-2, with D perhaps TRBD2 (6 bases). The germline V and J ends were trimmed by 1 base and 2 bases, with 11 bases remaining between them. Looked up from germline, CDR1 is MNHEY and CDR2 is SMNVEV (reference sequence). There are 16 residues in the CDR3. The CDR3 spells CASSLLLGGNTGELFF. The CDR3 DNA reads as TGTGCCAGCAGTTTATTACTGGGAGGAAACACCGGGGAGCTGTTTTTT.

This clonotype has just a few counts. This chain joins TRBV7-9 and TRBJ2-1, with 12 nucleotides matching TRBD2. The junction had 10 bases not matched to a gene; V was cut back by 5 bases and J by 2 bases. Per the germline V gene, CDR1 is SEHNR and CDR2 is FQNEAQ (reference sequence). This CDR3 spans 18 amino acids. The DNA of the CDR3 is TGTGCCAGCAGCCCCCCACTAGCGGGGGGTTCGCCCTACAATGAGCAGTTCTTC. Its protein product is CASSPPLAGGSPYNEQFF.

This sequence joins TRBV27 and TRBJ1-2; D ambiguous. V was trimmed by 5 bases and J by 10 bases, leaving 17 bases between them. Germline CDR1 reads MNHEY; CDR2 reads SMNVEV (reference sequence). CDR3 length equals 13 residues. CDR3 protein: CASSPGPLHSYTF. The CDR3, as DNA: TGTGCCAGCAGTCCCGGGCCCCTCCACTCCTACACCTTC.